This T cell receptor beta chain was recorded in a study of blood T cell repertoires in COVID-19 (dated by TCRdb to 2020 to 2022). Concerning the study at large: Samples covering the acute and convalescent phases of COVID-19 were provided by collaborators in the United States, Italy and Spain. The material from the prospective study consisted of cDNA or gDNA derived from T cells, B-cell-depleted T cells, or PBMCs. The repertoires were released in a freely available public database meant as a resource for research on the immune response to SARS-CoV-2. The samples were drawn from two sources: the first 160 participants of the ongoing ImmuneRACE study, and 1,000 to 1,500 subjects contributed by 6 global collaborators. Where available, HLA class I and class II types were taken from metadata supplied by the sample provider and were not determined by assay-based typing. The sample metadata nearly always contained a de-identified subject ID, COVID-19 status, age in years and sex. The dataset comprised deeply sampled blood TCRbeta repertoires from subjects exposed to, actively infected with, or recovered from COVID-19. Summary of the overall study and its limitations: How much clinical and demographic metadata was included differed by source and by participant, and the metadata was provided uncurated.

TCRbeta CDR3 regions were amplified from genomic DNA by means of the immunoSEQ Assay, a bias-controlled multiplex PCR. Processing in the source paper ran as follows. The number of nucleated cells in each sample was estimated by amplification of reference gene primers within the assay. To quantify the absolute abundance of each unique TCRbeta CDR3 rearrangement, sequence reads were collapsed and filtered. For each sample, productive Simpson clonality was calculated as the square root of Simpson's diversity index over productive rearrangements. TCRdb mirrors the immuneACCESS table, restricted to in-frame sequences. Some clones are absent from its copies; in checked studies, under half trace to an unresolved V gene, and the reason for the others is unknown. The DNA gave D and trimming, while V, J and clone size come from that table. Across this sample there are under 200,000 clones, with around four fifths seen only once. Around 0.93% of the sample is taken by the ten largest.

On this clone itself: Which antigen it targets is not known. The record has no base qualities; no much larger clone is one base away.

Counted from cysteine to phenylalanine, this CDR3 has 12 amino acids. Only the CDR3 DNA stays, 36 bases, in frame from base 1. CDR1 KGHDR and CDR2 SFDVKD are derived from the germline V gene. The junction shows trimming of 2 bases on V and 7 bases on J, plus 5 bases between the germline ends. At one collaborating source in Seattle, patients were enrolled during active infection and were followed longitudinally through the course of disease. Whole blood was collected in K2EDTA tubes by collaborating institutions according to the institutions' own protocols. Collaborator samples were shipped for TCRbeta analysis as frozen whole blood, isolated PBMCs, or DNA extracted from either sample type.

This clonotype was obtained from a man aged 60 to 69 with COVID-19, enrolled during active disease. Sequences were obtained from peripheral blood. The chain was built from TRBV24-1 and TRBJ2-1; the D gene assignment is ambiguous. The CDR3 amino acid sequence is: CATSDWQNEQFF. The DNA sequence is as follows: TGTGCCACCAGTGATTGGCAAAATGAGCAGTTCTTC.